Below, 8 T cell receptor beta chains from the same sample are listed, as sequenced in a study of Graves' ophthalmopathy and Graves' hyperthyroidism. The TCR beta CDR3 regions underwent amplification from RNA transcripts. A first-round RT-PCR used HTBI primers, followed by a second-round multiplex PCR. TCRdb reprocessed the multiplex PCR reads via MiXCR and lists one record per CDR3 protein. The table lists approximately 460,000 distinct CDR3 sequences, about 15% of them singletons. The sample was blood. These receptors all stem from a woman aged 25 to 39 with Graves' ophthalmopathy.

The chain is built from TRBV7-2 and TRBJ1-5; D is perhaps TRBD1 (5 bases). CDR3 length: 15 residues. CDR1 SGHTA and CDR2 FQGNSA come from the germline V gene. V lost 7 bases, J lost 2 bases, and 15 bases lay in between. The CDR3 spells CASISGEIRNQPQHF. The CDR3 nucleotides read TGTGCCAGCATTTCGGGGGAGATACGCAATCAGCCCCAGCATTTT.

This chain joins TRBV6-5 and TRBJ1-1; D not resolved. Germline CDR1 MNHEY, CDR2 SVGAGI. Trimming stripped 4 bases from V and 7 bases from J, with 10 bases between. The CDR3 runs 12 residues. In nucleotides, the CDR3 is TGTGCCAGCAGTTCCCTCTCGGGTGAAGCTTTCTTT. Residues: CASSSLSGEAFF.

This clonotype was detected many times. J is TRBJ1-1 and V is TRBV6-1; the D is unclear. V lost 6 bases, J lost 1 base, and 6 bases lay in between. This CDR3 is 12 amino acids long. Germline values: CDR1 MNHNS, CDR2 SASEGT. Here the CDR3 reads CASREQNTEAFF. The CDR3 nucleotides read TGTGCCAGCAGGGAACAGAACACTGAAGCTTTCTTT.

This clonotype was recorded a few times. The V gene is TRBV5-1, the J gene TRBJ2-7; TRBD2 aligns across 15 bases. The CDR3 totals 16 residues. The germline V gene has CDR1 SGHRS and CDR2 YFSETQ. The J segment lost 6 bases and the V segment lost 5 bases, leaving 9 bases of the junction unmatched. CDR3 sequence reads: CASSQGLAGGILEQYF. The CDR3 DNA sequence: TGCGCCAGCAGTCAAGGACTAGCGGGAGGGATCCTCGAGCAGTACTTC.

The J gene is TRBJ1-1, the V gene TRBV5-1; no clear D gene. The germline V and J ends were trimmed by 0 bases and 8 bases, with 11 bases remaining between them. The germline gives CDR1 SGHRS, CDR2 YFSETQ. The CDR3 loop spans 13 amino acids. The CDR3 sequence: CASSLGWGVEAFF. CDR3 bases: TGCGCCAGCAGCTTGGGATGGGGAGTGGAAGCTTTCTTT.

This clonotype was seen ten or more times. The chain uses TRBV27 and TRBJ2-4; no definite D call. The V gene's germline CDR1 is MNHEY and CDR2 SMNVEV (reference sequence). V was trimmed by 2 bases and J by 4 bases, leaving 6 bases between them. The CDR3 contains 13 residues. In nucleotides, the CDR3 is TGTGCCAGCAGTTTAGGGCAGAAAAACATTCAGTACTTC. Its translation: CASSLGQKNIQYF.

The V gene is TRBV6-5, the J gene TRBJ1-1; D is ambiguous. Germline V gives CDR1 MNHEY, CDR2 SVGAGI. This CDR3 is 17 amino acids long. Deletions cut 0 bases from V and 0 bases from J, with 14 bases between. The CDR3 reads CASSYSSKGYMNTEAFF. Here the CDR3 DNA reads TGTGCCAGCAGTTACTCGTCGAAGGGATACATGAACACTGAAGCTTTCTTT.

This clonotype has at least ten counts. The chain has TRBV7-9 and TRBJ1-2; 9 bases agree with TRBD1. The CDR3 consists of 14 residues. The germline gives CDR1 SEHNR, CDR2 FQNEAQ (reference sequence). The trim removed 7 bases at V and 2 bases at J, leaving 5 bases unmatched. The DNA of the CDR3 is TGTGCCAGCACCTTTGGGACAGGGAACTATGGCTACACCTTC. This gives the protein CASTFGTGNYGYTF. The entire variable domain, with the rest obtained from reference TRBV7-9 and TRBJ1-2, is as follows: DTGVSQNPRHKITKRGQNVTFRCDPISEHNRLYWYRQTLGQGPEFLTYFQNEAQLEKSRLLSDRFSAERPKGSFSTLEIQRTEQGDSAMYLCASTFGTGNYGYTFGSGTRLTVV.